This T cell receptor (beta chain) was sequenced during a study of blood T cell repertoires in COVID-19. Across the study: Sources were T cells, B-cell-depleted T cells, or PBMCs; the material itself was cDNA or gDNA.

V shed 5 bases, J shed 6 bases, and the junction held 2 bases outside the gene matches. This CDR3 spans 13 amino acids. CDR1 is LNHDA and CDR2 is SQIVND in the germline V gene (reference sequence). The repertoire was sequenced with immunoSEQ multiplex PCR; TCRdb's copy has only in-frame clones and lacks some. The sample holds approximately 170,000 clones; more than 60% are singletons and the top ten take under 15%. What was sequenced was peripheral blood. The receptor comes from a woman aged 50 to 65 with acute or convalescent COVID-19. V usage is TRBV19 and J usage is TRBJ1-4; 8 bases line up with TRBD1. CDR3: CASSLTGDEKLFF. The DNA of the CDR3 is TGTGCCAGTAGTCTGACAGGGGATGAAAAACTGTTTTTT.